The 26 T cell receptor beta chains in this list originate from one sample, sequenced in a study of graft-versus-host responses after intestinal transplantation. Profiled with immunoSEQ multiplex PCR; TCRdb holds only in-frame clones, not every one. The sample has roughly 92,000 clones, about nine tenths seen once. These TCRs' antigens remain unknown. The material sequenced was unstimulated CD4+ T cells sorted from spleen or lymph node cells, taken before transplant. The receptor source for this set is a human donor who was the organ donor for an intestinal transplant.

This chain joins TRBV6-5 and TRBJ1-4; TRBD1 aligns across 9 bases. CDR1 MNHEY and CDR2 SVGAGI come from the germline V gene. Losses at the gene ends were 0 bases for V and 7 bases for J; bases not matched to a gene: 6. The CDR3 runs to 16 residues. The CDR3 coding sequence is TGTGCCAGCAGTTACTCGATGACAGGGGGTGGTGAAAAACTGTTTTTT. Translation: CASSYSMTGGGEKLFF.

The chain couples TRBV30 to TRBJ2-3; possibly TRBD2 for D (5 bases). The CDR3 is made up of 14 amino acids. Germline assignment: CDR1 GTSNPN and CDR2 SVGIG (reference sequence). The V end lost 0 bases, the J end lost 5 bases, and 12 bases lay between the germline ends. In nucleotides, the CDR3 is TGTGCCTGGAGTGTCGGTCTAGCAAGAGATACGCAGTATTTT. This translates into CAWSVGLARDTQYF.

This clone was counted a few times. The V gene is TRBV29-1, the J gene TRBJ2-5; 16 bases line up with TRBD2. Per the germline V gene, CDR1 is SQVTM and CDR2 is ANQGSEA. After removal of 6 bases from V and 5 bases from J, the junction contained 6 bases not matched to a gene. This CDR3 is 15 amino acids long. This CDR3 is CSVGLAGGPMETQYF. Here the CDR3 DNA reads TGCAGCGTGGGACTAGCGGGAGGGCCCATGGAGACCCAGTACTTC.

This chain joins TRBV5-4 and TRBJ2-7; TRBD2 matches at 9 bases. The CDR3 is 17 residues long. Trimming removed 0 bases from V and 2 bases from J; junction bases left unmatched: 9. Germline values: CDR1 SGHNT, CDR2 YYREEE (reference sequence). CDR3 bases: TGTGCCAGCAGCTTGGGGGCTAGCGGGGCAGCAACCTACGAGCAGTACTTC. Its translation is CASSLGASGAATYEQYF.

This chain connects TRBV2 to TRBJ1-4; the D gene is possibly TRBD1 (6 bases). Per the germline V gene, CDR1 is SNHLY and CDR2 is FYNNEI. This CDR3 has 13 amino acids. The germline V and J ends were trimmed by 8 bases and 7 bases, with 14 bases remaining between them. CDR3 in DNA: TGTGCCAGCTTCCGGGAGGGGGGTGAAAAACTGTTTTTT. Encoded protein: CASFREGGEKLFF. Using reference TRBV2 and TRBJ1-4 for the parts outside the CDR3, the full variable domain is EPEVTQTPSHQVTQMGQEVILRCVPISNHLYFYWYRQILGQKVEFLVSFYNNEISEKSEIFDDQFSVERPDGSNFTLKIRSTKLEDSAMYFCASFREGGEKLFFGSGTQLSVL.

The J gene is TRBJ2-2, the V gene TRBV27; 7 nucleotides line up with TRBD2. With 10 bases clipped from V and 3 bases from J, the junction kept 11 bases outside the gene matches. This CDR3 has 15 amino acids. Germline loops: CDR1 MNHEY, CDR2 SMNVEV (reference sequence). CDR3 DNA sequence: TGTGCCACCCTTCGTCAGGCGGGAGACACCGGGGAGCTGTTTTTT. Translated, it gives CATLRQAGDTGELFF.

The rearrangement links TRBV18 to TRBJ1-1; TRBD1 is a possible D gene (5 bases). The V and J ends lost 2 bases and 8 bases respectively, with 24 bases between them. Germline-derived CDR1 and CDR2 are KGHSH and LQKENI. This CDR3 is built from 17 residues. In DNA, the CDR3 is TGTGCCAGCTCACCAAGAAGGAAGGAGCCGGCAGGGTTGGAAGCTTTCTTT. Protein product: CASSPRRKEPAGLEAFF.

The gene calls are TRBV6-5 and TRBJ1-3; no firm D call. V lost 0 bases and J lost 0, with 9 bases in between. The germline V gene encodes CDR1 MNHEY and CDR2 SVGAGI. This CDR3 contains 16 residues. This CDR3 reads CASSYSRQSSGNTIYF. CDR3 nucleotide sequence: TGTGCCAGCAGTTACTCGAGGCAAAGCTCTGGAAACACCATATATTTT.

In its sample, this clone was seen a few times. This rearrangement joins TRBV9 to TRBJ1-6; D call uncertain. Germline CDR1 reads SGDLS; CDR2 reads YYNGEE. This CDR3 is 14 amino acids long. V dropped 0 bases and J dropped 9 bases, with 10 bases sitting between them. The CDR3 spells CASSVGQYGSPLHF. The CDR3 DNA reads TGTGCCAGCAGCGTAGGACAATACGGTTCACCCCTCCACTTT. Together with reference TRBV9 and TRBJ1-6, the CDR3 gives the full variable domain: DSGVTQTPKHLITATGQRVTLRCSPRSGDLSVYWYQQSLDQGLQFLIQYYNGEERAKGNILERFSAQQFPDLHSELNLSSLELGDSALYFCASSVGQYGSPLHFGNGTRLTVT.

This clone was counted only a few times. CDR3 protein: CASSYLTGGTDTQYF. The CDR3 coding sequence is TGTGCCAGCAGTTACCTGACAGGGGGTACAGATACGCAGTATTTT. V is TRBV6-5 and J is TRBJ2-3; 9 bases are a match to TRBD1. V lost 2 bases, J lost 3 bases, and 3 bases stayed unmatched. Germline V gene sequence: CDR1 MNHEY, CDR2 SVGAGI. This CDR3 region has 15 residues.

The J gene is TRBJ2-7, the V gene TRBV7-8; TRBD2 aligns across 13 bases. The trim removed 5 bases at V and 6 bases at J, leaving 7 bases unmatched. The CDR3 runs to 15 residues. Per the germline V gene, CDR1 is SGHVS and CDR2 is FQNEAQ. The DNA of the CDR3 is TGTGCCAGCAGCGCAATGGGACTAGCGGGGCTCGAGCAGTACTTC. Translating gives CASSAMGLAGLEQYF.

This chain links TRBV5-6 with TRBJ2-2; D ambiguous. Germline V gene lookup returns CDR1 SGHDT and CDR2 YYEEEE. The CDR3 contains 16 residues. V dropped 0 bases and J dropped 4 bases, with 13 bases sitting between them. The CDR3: CASSLAGTLSTGELFF. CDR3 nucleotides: TGTGCCAGCAGCTTGGCCGGAACACTATCCACCGGGGAGCTGTTTTTT.

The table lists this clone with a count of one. CDR3 sequence (DNA): TGTGCCAGCACCTCACTCCTCACCCAGAACACTGAAGCTTTCTTT. This gives the protein CASTSLLTQNTEAFF. This rearrangement joins TRBV6-5 to TRBJ1-1; D call uncertain. The V end lost 7 bases, the J end lost 1 base, and 16 bases lay between the germline ends. This CDR3 has 15 amino acids. Germline-derived CDR1 and CDR2 are MNHEY and SVGAGI.

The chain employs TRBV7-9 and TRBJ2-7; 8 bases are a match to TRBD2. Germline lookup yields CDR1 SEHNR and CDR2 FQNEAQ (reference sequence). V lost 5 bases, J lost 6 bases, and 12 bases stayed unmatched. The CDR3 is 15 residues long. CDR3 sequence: CASSPSPQRESEQYF. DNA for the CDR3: TGTGCCAGCAGCCCCAGCCCCCAGCGGGAGTCCGAGCAGTACTTC.

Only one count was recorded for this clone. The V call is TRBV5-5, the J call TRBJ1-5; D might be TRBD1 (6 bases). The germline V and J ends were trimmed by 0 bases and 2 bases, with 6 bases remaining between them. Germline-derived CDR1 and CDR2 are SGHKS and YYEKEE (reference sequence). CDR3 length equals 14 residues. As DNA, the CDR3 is TGTGCCAGCAGCTTGGGGGGGCGCAATCAGCCCCAGCATTTT. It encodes CASSLGGRNQPQHF.

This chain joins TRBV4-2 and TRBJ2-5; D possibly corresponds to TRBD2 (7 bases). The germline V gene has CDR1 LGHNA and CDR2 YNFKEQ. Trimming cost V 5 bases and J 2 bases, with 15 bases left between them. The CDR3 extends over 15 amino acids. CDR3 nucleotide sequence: TGTGCCAGCAGCGACTTAGGGGGGGTACAAGAGACCCAGTACTTC. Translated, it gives CASSDLGGVQETQYF.

This CDR3 is CASSDGTPSGWYGYTF. The CDR3, as DNA: TGTGCCAGCAGCGACGGGACACCTTCTGGCTGGTATGGCTACACCTTC. The V and J genes are TRBV7-3 and TRBJ1-2; tentatively, D is TRBD1 (6 bases). This CDR3 spans 16 amino acids. The germline V and J ends were trimmed by 5 bases and 5 bases, with 21 bases remaining between them. Germline values: CDR1 SGHTA, CDR2 FQGTGA. Drawing the rest from reference TRBV7-3 and TRBJ1-2, the complete variable domain is GAGVSQTPSNKVTEKGKYVELRCDPISGHTALYWYRQSLGQGPEFLIYFQGTGAADDSGLPNDRFFAVRPEGSVSTLKIQRTERGDSAVYLCASSDGTPSGWYGYTFGSGTRLTVV.

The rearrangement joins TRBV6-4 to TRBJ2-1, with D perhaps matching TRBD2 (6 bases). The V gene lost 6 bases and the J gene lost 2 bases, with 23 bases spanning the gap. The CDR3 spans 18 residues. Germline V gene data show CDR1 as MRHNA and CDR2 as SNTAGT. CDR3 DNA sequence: TGTGCCAGCAGCCCAGTGTCACCGGACCAGCGGGCCTACAATGAGCAGTTCTTC. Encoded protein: CASSPVSPDQRAYNEQFF.

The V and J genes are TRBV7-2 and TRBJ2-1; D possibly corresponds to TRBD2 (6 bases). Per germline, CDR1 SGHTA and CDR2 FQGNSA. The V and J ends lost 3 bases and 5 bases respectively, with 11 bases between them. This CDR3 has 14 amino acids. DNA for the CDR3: TGTGCCAGCAGCTTCGCTAGCGCAAACAATGAGCAGTTCTTC. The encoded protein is CASSFASANNEQFF.

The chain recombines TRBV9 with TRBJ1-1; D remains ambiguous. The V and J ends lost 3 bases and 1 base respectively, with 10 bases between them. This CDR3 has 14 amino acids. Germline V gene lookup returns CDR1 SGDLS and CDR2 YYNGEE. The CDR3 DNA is TGTGCCAGCAGCGCCGACACGGCGAACACTGAAGCTTTCTTT. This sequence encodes CASSADTANTEAFF.

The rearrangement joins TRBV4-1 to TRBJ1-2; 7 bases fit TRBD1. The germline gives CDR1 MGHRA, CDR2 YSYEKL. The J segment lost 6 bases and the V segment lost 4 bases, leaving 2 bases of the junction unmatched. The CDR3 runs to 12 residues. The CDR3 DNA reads TGCGCCAGCAGCCCTACAGGGGATGGCTACACCTTC. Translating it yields CASSPTGDGYTF.

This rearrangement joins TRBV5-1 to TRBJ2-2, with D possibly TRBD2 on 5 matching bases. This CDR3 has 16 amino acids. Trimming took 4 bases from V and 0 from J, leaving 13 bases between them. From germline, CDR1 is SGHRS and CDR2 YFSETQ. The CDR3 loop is CASSKLLVTNTGELFF. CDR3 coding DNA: TGCGCCAGCAGCAAACTACTAGTGACGAACACCGGGGAGCTGTTTTTT.

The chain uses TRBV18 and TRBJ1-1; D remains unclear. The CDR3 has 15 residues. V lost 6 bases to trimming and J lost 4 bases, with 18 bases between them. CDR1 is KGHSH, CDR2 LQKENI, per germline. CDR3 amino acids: CASSPSKASGTEAFF. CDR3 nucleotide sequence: TGTGCCAGCTCGCCCTCGAAGGCGTCGGGCACTGAAGCTTTCTTT.

Here the CDR3 DNA reads TGTGCCAGCAGAAGACAGGGACGTGAAGAGACCCAGTACTTC. Protein product: CASRRQGREETQYF. V and J are TRBV5-5 and TRBJ2-5; 7 bases are a match to TRBD1. Unmatched junction bases numbered 7, after V lost 5 bases and J lost 3 bases. CDR1 and CDR2 (germline): SGHKS, YYEKEE (reference sequence). This CDR3 has 14 amino acids.

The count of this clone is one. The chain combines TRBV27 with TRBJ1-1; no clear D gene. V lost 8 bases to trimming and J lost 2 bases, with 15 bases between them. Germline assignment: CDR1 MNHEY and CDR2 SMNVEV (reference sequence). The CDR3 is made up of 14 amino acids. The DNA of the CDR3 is TGTGCCAGCCGTGAAGAGTGGAGAAACACTGAAGCTTTCTTT. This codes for CASREEWRNTEAFF.

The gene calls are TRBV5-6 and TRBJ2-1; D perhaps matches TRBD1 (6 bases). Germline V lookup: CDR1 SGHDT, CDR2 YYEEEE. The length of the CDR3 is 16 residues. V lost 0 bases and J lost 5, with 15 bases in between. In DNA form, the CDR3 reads TGTGCCAGCAGCTTGGTCGTGGGGGCCAGGCACAATGAGCAGTTCTTC. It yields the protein CASSLVVGARHNEQFF.